This T cell receptor beta chain was sequenced for a study of cytomegalovirus exposure and HLA in healthy donors. General observations from the study: With high specificity and sensitivity, the classifier reportedly diagnosed cytomegalovirus status.

Use of 60 Vbeta and 13 Jbeta primers characterized the PCR. Libraries were prepared by immunoSEQ multiplex PCR; TCRdb keeps only in-frame clonotypes and omits some of them. Of about 110,000 clones listed, around 15% are singletons. The CDR3 length is 14 residues. V gave up 8 bases and J gave up 3 bases, with 14 bases separating them. CDR1 LNHDA and CDR2 SQIVND come from the germline V gene (reference sequence). For this clone: No antigen is known for it.

The receptor's source is a female donor in good health and CMV-seronegative. The sample consisted of PBMCs. The chain couples TRBV19 to TRBJ1-5; D perhaps matches TRBD1 (5 bases). CDR3 sequence (DNA): TGTGCCAGTGAGACAGCACCCACCAATCAGCCCCAGCATTTT. Its translation is CASETAPTNQPQHF.